This T cell receptor beta chain comes out of a study of blood T cell repertoires in COVID-19. Study-level information: Acute-phase and convalescent COVID-19 samples originated in the United States, Italy and Spain. PBMCs, B-cell-depleted T cells, or T cells provided the cDNA or gDNA that made up the material.

How the authors handled the data: Amplification with reference gene primers provided the estimates of nucleated cell counts. Using immunoSEQ multiplex PCR, the repertoire was profiled, and TCRdb retains in-frame clones only, with some absent. V, J and clone size are taken as reported in that table, and D and trimming were inferred from the DNA itself. Of about 240,000 clones listed, 82% are singletons. This CDR3 has 15 amino acids. The germline V gene has CDR1 SNHLY and CDR2 FYNNEI. V trimming: 6 bases; J trimming: 4 bases; junction bases outside the gene matches: 11. Sample: peripheral blood. This TCR derives from a woman of 80 years or more with COVID-19, enrolled during active disease. The chain is built from TRBV2 and TRBJ1-1; the match to TRBD1 covers 7 bases. The CDR3 here is CASRGRVTGSTEAFF. CDR3 DNA sequence: TGTGCCAGCAGAGGACGGGTGACAGGGTCCACTGAAGCTTTCTTT.